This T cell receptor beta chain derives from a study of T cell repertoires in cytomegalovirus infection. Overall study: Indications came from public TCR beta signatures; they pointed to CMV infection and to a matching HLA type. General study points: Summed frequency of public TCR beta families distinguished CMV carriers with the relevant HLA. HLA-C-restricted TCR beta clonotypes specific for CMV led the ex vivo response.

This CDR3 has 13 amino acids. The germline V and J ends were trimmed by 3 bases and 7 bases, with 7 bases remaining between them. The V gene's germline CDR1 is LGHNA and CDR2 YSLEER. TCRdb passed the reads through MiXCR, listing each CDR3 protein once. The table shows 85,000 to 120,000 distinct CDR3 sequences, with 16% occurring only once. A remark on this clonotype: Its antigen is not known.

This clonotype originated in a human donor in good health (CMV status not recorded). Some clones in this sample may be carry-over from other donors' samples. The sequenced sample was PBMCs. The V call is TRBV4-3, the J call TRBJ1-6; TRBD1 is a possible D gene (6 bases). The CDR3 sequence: CASSHDRNSPLHF. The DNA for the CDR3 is TGCGCCAGCAGCCACGACAGGAATTCACCCCTCCACTTT.